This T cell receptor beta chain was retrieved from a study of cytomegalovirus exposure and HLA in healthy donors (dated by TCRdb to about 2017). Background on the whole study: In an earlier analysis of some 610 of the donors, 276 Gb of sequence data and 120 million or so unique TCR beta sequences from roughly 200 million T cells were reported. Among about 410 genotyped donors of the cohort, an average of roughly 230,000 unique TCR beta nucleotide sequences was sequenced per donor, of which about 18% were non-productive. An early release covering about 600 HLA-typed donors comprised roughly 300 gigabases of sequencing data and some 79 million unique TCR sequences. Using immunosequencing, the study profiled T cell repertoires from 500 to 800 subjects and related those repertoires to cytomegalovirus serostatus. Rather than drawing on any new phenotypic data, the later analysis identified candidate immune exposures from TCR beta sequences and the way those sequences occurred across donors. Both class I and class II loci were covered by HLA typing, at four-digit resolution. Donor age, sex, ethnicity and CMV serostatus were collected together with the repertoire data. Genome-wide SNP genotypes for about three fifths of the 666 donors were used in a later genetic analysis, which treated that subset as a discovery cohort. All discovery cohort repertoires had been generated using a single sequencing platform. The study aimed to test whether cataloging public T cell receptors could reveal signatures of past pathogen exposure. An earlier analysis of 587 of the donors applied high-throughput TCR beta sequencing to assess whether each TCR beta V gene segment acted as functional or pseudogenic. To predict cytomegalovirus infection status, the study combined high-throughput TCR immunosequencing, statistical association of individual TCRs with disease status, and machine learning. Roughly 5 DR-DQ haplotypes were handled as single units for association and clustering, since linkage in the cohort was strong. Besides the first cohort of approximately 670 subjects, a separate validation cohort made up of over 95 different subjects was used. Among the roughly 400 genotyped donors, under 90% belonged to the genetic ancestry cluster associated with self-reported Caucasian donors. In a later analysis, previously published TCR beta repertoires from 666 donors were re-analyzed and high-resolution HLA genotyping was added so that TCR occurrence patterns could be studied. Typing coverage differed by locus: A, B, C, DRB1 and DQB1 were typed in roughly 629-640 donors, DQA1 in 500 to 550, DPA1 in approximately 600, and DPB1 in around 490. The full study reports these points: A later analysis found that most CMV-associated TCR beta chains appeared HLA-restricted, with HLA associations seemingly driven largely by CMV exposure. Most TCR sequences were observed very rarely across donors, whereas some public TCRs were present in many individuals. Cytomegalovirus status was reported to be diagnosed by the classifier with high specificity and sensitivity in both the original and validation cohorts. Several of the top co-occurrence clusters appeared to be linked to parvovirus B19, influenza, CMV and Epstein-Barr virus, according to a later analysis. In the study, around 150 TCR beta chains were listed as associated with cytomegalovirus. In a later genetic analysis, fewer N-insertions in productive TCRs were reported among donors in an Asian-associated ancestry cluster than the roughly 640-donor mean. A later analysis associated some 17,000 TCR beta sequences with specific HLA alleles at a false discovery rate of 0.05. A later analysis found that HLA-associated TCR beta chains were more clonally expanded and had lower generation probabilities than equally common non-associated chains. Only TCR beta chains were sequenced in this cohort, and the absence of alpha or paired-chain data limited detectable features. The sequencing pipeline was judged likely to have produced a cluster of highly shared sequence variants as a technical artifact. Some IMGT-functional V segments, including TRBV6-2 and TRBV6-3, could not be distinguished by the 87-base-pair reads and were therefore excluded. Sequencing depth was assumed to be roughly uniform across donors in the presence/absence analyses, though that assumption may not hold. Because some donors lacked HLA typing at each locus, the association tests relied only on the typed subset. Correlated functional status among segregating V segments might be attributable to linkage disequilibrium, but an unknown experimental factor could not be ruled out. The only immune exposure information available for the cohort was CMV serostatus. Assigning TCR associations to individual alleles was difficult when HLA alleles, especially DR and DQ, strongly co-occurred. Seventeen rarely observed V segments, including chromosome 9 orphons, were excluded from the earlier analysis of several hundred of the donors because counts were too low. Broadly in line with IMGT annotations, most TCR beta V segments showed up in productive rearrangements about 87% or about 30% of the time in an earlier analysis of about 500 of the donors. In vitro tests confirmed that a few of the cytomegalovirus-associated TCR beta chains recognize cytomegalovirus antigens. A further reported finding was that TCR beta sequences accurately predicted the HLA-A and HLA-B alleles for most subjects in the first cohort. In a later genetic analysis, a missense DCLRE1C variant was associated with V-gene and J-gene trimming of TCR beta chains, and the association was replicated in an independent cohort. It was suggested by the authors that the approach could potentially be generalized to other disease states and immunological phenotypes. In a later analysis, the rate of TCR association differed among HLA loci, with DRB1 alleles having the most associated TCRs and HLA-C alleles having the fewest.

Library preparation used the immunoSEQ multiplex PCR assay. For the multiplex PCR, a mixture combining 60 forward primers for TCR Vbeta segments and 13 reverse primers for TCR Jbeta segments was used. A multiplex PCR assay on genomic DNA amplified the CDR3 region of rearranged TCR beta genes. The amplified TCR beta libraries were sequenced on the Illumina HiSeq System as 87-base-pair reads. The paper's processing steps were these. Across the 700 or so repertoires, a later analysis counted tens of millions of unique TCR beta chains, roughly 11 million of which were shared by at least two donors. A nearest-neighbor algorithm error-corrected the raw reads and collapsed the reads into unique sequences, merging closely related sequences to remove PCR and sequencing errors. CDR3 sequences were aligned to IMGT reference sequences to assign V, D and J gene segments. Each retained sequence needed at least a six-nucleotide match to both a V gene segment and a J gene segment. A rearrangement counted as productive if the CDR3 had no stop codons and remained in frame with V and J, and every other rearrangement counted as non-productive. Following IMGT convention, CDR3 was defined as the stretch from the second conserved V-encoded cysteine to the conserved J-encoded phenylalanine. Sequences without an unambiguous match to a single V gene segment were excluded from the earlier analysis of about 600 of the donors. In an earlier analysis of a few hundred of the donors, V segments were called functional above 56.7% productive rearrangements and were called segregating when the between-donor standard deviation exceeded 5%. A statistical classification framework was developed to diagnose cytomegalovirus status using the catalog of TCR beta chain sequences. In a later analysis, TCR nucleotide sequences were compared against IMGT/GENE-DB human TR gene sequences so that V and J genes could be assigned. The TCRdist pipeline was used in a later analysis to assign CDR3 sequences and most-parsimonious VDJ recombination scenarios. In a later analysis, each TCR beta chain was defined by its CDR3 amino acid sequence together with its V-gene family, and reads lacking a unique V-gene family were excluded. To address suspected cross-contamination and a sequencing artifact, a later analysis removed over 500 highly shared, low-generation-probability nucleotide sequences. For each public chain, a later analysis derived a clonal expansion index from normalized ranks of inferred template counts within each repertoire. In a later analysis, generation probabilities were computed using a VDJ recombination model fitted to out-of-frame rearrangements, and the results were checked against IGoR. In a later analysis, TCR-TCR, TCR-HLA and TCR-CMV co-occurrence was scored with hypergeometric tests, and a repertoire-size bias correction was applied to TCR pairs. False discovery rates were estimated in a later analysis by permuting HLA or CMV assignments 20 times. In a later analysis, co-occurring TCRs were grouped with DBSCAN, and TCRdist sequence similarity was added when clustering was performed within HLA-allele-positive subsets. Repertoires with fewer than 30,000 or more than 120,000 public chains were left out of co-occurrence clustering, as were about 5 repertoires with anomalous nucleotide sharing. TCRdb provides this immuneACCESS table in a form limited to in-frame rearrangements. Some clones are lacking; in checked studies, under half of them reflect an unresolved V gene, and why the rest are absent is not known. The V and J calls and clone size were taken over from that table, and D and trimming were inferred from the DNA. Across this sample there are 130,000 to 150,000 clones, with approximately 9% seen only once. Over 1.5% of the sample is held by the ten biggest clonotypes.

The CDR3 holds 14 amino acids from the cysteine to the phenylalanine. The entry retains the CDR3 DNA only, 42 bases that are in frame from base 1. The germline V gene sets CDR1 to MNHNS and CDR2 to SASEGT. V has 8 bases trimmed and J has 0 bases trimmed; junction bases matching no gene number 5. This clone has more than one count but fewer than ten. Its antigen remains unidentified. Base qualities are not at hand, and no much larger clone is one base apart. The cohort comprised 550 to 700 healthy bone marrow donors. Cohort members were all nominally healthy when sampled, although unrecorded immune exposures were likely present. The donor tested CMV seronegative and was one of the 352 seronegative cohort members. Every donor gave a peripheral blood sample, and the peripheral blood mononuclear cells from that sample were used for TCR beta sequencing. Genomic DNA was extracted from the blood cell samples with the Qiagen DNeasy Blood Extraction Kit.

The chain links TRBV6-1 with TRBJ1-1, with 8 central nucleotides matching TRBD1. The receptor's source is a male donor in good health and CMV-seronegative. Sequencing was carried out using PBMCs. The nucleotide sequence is TGTGCCAGCTTGATGGGACAGGTGAACACTGAAGCTTTCTTT. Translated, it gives CASLMGQVNTEAFF.